Listed here are 31 T cell receptor beta chains from one sample, sequenced in a study of PD-L1 blockade in urothelial cancer. Assay: immunoSEQ multiplex PCR; the TCRdb copy retains only in-frame clones and omits some. The table lists more than 60,000 clones, 88% of them singletons. Time point noted: peripheral blood 6 weeks after treatment start. The material sequenced was PBMCs, taken around atezolizumab (anti-PD-L1) treatment. These receptors originate from a man in his 60s with urothelial cancer.

V is TRBV9 and J is TRBJ1-4, with TRBD1 as a possible D gene (6 bases). The CDR3 is made up of 12 amino acids. CDR1 is SGDLS and CDR2 is YYNGEE in the germline V gene. V lost 7 bases to trimming and J lost 7 bases, with 11 bases between them. Written as DNA, the CDR3 is TGTGCCAGCGCAGGGGTTGGTGAAAAACTGTTTTTT. Residues: CASAGVGEKLFF.

The rearrangement joins TRBV9 to TRBJ1-2; maybe TRBD1 (6 bases). From germline, CDR1 is SGDLS and CDR2 YYNGEE. The V and J ends lost 4 bases and 2 bases respectively, with 12 bases between them. This CDR3 has 14 amino acids. CDR3 sequence reads: CASSSAQGNYGYTF. In DNA form, the CDR3 reads TGTGCCAGCAGCTCTGCGCAGGGGAACTATGGCTACACCTTC.

This chain uses TRBV7-3 with TRBJ2-5; 8 bases are shared with TRBD2. The CDR3 contains 16 residues. V trimming: 5 bases; J trimming: 2 bases; junction bases outside the gene matches: 10. Per the germline V gene, CDR1 is SGHTA and CDR2 is FQGTGA. In DNA, the CDR3 is TGTGCCAGCAGCCCCACCCCGGGACTAGTACAAGAGACCCAGTACTTC. It yields the protein CASSPTPGLVQETQYF.

The V gene is TRBV5-1, the J gene TRBJ2-7; D ambiguous. There are 14 residues in the CDR3. Deletions cut 2 bases from V and 2 bases from J, with 11 bases between. Germline assignment: CDR1 SGHRS and CDR2 YFSETQ. The CDR3 protein is CASSFDSIPYEQYF. CDR3 coding DNA: TGCGCCAGCAGCTTCGACTCCATTCCCTACGAGCAGTACTTC.

This sequence joins TRBV5-1 and TRBJ2-2; TRBD2 matches at 11 bases. The germline CDR1 and CDR2 sequences are SGHRS and YFSETQ. This CDR3 is built from 17 residues. Trimming at V came to 4 bases and at J to 3 bases, leaving 8 bases not matched to a gene. The CDR3: CASSPSPGLADTGELFF. The CDR3 region has the DNA TGCGCCAGCAGCCCGAGCCCGGGACTAGCGGACACCGGGGAGCTGTTTTTT.

The CDR3 bases are TGTGCCAGCAGTGAGTGGACAGGGACAGGAGAGCAGTACTTC. This codes for CASSEWTGTGEQYF. This chain connects TRBV6-1 to TRBJ2-7; TRBD1 matches at 8 bases. This CDR3 has 14 residues. Germline-derived CDR1 and CDR2 are MNHNS and SASEGT. J lost 7 bases, V lost 3 bases, and 8 bases had no gene match.

The V and J genes are TRBV29-1 and TRBJ1-1, with D possibly matching TRBD1 (6 bases). This CDR3 is built from 10 residues. The germline V gene encodes CDR1 SQVTM and CDR2 ANQGSEA. V shed 7 bases and J shed 5 bases, with 8 bases lying between them. This CDR3 is CSAQGTEAFF. The CDR3 coding sequence is TGCAGCGCGCAGGGGACTGAAGCTTTCTTT.

The chain joins TRBV11-2 to TRBJ2-7; 9 positions match TRBD2. Germline CDR1 is SGHAT and CDR2 is FQNNGV. The V gene end was trimmed by 1 base and the J gene end by 3 bases; junction bases not matched to a gene: 4. CDR3 length: 15 residues. For the CDR3, the DNA is TGTGCCAGCAGCTTAGTCGCTAGCGGGATCTACGAGCAGTACTTC. Translation gives CASSLVASGIYEQYF. Full variable domain (outside the CDR3, taken from reference TRBV11-2 and TRBJ2-7): EAGVAQSPRYKIIEKRQSVAFWCNPISGHATLYWYQQILGQGPKLLIQFQNNGVVDDSQLPKDRFSAERLKGVDSTLKIQPAKLEDSAVYLCASSLVASGIYEQYFGPGTRLTVT.

J is TRBJ2-3 and V is TRBV2; D unresolved. Germline loops: CDR1 SNHLY, CDR2 FYNNEI. The CDR3 runs to 13 residues. Between the trimmed V and J ends, which lost 7 bases and 10 bases, there was a span of 18 bases. CDR3 in amino acids: CASNPSAITPQYF. The CDR3 DNA follows: TGTGCCAGCAACCCGAGCGCCATCACCCCGCAGTATTTT.

This clone was seen just once. This chain joins TRBV5-1 and TRBJ1-1; D is perhaps TRBD1 (5 bases). V was cut by 4 bases and J by 0 bases, with 10 bases left in between. CDR1 is SGHRS, CDR2 YFSETQ, per germline. The CDR3 contains 14 residues. Here the CDR3 reads CASSPGTLNTEAFF. The CDR3 region has the DNA TGCGCCAGCAGCCCCGGGACTTTGAACACTGAAGCTTTCTTT.

The chain joins TRBV4-2 to TRBJ2-5, with 7 bases identical to TRBD2. CDR1 is LGHNA and CDR2 is YNFKEQ in the germline V gene. The CDR3 is 14 residues long. After removal of 0 bases from V and 6 bases from J, the junction contained 4 bases not matched to a gene. The CDR3 is CASSQDPAGQTQYF. CDR3 DNA sequence: TGTGCCAGCAGCCAAGATCCAGCGGGGCAGACCCAGTACTTC.

The chain combines TRBV18 with TRBJ1-2; possible D gene TRBD1, 5 bases. There are 12 residues in the CDR3. The germline V gene has CDR1 KGHSH and CDR2 LQKENI. Trimming cost V 1 base and J 6 bases, with 6 bases left between them. The CDR3 bases are TGTGCCAGCTCACCACGGGGGGATGGCTACACCTTC. Its protein is CASSPRGDGYTF.

The V and J genes are TRBV4-1 and TRBJ2-1; 8 nucleotides align to TRBD2. Trimming cost V 6 bases and J 6 bases; bases outside gene matches: 13. The CDR3 runs 16 residues. CDR1 and CDR2 from the germline V gene are MGHRA and YSYEKL. CDR3 protein: CASSQSSSGGANEQFF. In DNA form, the CDR3 reads TGCGCCAGCAGTCAGTCCTCGTCGGGGGGGGCCAATGAGCAGTTCTTC.

The V and J genes are TRBV2 and TRBJ1-1; no definite D call. This CDR3 contains 17 residues. V shed 4 bases and J shed 4 bases, with 22 bases lying between them. Germline assignment: CDR1 SNHLY and CDR2 FYNNEI. The CDR3 DNA sequence: TGTGCCAGCAGTGTGGACTCCCCTCGGCGAGGCGGCACTGAAGCTTTCTTT. Its protein product is CASSVDSPRRGGTEAFF.

This sequence joins TRBV7-3 and TRBJ1-2, with D possibly being TRBD1 (5 bases). Germline values: CDR1 SGHTA, CDR2 FQGTGA. The CDR3 loop spans 14 amino acids. The V end lost 5 bases, the J end lost 4 bases, and 14 bases lay between the germline ends. CDR3 loop: CASSPAGLPYGYTF. CDR3 bases: TGTGCCAGCAGCCCCGCGGGACTGCCCTATGGCTACACCTTC.

J is TRBJ1-6 and V is TRBV5-1; 9 positions agree with TRBD1. The germline gives CDR1 SGHRS, CDR2 YFSETQ. The CDR3 runs 15 residues. Losses at the gene ends were 2 bases for V and 10 bases for J; bases not matched to a gene: 7. This CDR3 is CASSFSGQGPSPLHF. CDR3 DNA sequence: TGCGCCAGCAGCTTTTCGGGACAGGGTCCATCACCCCTCCACTTT.

The rearrangement joins TRBV25-1 to TRBJ2-5; the match to TRBD2 covers 11 bases. Losses at the gene ends were 4 bases for V and 5 bases for J; bases not matched to a gene: 6. This CDR3 has 15 residues. Germline lookup yields CDR1 MGHDK and CDR2 SYGVNS. CDR3 DNA: TGTGCCAGCAGTGCTCGACTAGCGGGAACGGAGACCCAGTACTTC. Translating gives CASSARLAGTETQYF.

J is TRBJ2-1 and V is TRBV19; TRBD2 might be the D (6 bases). The CDR3 is 13 residues long. Germline loops: CDR1 LNHDA, CDR2 SQIVND (reference sequence). The V end lost 10 bases, the J end lost 1 base, and 11 bases lay between the germline ends. This chain's CDR3 is CATRDLSYNEQFF. The CDR3, as DNA: TGTGCCACTAGGGACTTGTCCTACAATGAGCAGTTCTTC.

This chain connects TRBV4-1 to TRBJ2-3; 11 bases align to TRBD2. The CDR3 is made up of 17 amino acids. Trimming removed 2 bases from V and 2 bases from J; junction bases left unmatched: 6. Germline CDR1 MGHRA, CDR2 YSYEKL. CDR3 amino acids: CASSQTLAGALTDTQYF. CDR3 DNA: TGCGCCAGCAGCCAAACACTAGCGGGGGCCCTCACAGATACGCAGTATTTT.

The chain couples TRBV10-2 to TRBJ2-5, with 12 bases fitting TRBD2. The CDR3 totals 15 residues. Germline V gene lookup returns CDR1 WSHSY and CDR2 SAAADI. V shed 6 bases, J shed 3 bases, and the junction held 5 bases outside the gene matches. The CDR3 DNA reads TGCGCCAGCAGCCGACTAGCGGGAGTGAAAGAGACCCAGTACTTC. Its translation is CASSRLAGVKETQYF.

The chain is built from TRBV9 and TRBJ1-2; D not resolved. Germline CDR1 SGDLS, CDR2 YYNGEE. The CDR3 is made up of 9 amino acids. The CDR3 nucleotides read TGTGCGCTAAACTATGGCTACACCTTC. It specifies CALNYGYTF. The full variable domain, completed using reference TRBV9 and TRBJ1-2, is DSGVTQTPKHLITATGQRVTLRCSPRSGDLSVYWYQQSLDQGLQFLIQYYNGEERAKGNILERFSAQQFPDLHSELNLSSLELGDSALYFCALNYGYTFGSGTRLTVV.

V usage is TRBV25-1 and J usage is TRBJ1-3, with unresolved D. Germline V gene data show CDR1 as MGHDK and CDR2 as SYGVNS. The CDR3 loop spans 14 amino acids. V gave up 10 bases and J gave up 1 base, with 14 bases separating them. This chain's CDR3 is CATAIPGSGNTIYF. For the CDR3, the DNA is TGTGCCACCGCAATCCCAGGATCTGGAAACACCATATATTTT.

The genes are TRBV4-1 and TRBJ1-4; D possibly corresponds to TRBD1 (5 bases). Trimming left V 3 bases short and J 8 bases short, with 19 bases between. The CDR3 totals 16 residues. CDR1 and CDR2 from the germline V gene are MGHRA and YSYEKL. This chain's CDR3 is CASSQEAFGGGEKLFF. The CDR3 DNA reads TGCGCCAGCAGCCAGGAGGCTTTCGGGGGAGGGGAAAAACTGTTTTTT.

This rearrangement joins TRBV7-2 to TRBJ2-2; 8 nucleotides line up with TRBD1. Germline CDR1 and CDR2: SGHTA and FQGNSA. CDR3 length: 14 residues. The V segment lost 5 bases and the J segment 10 bases; nucleotides outside the gene matches: 9. The CDR3 loop reads CASSPGLDRVELFF. The CDR3 DNA sequence: TGTGCCAGCAGCCCGGGGCTGGACAGGGTGGAGCTGTTTTTT.

The J gene is TRBJ2-7, the V gene TRBV7-3; D ambiguous. Germline V gene lookup returns CDR1 SGHTA and CDR2 FQGTGA. The CDR3 extends over 12 amino acids. Trimming removed 5 bases from V and 6 bases from J, with 11 bases in between. This chain's CDR3 is CASSTRTSEQYF. CDR3 nucleotide sequence: TGTGCCAGCAGCACCCGCACGAGCGAGCAGTACTTC.

This chain connects TRBV5-4 to TRBJ1-1; TRBD1 is a possible D gene (6 bases). CDR1 is SGHNT and CDR2 is YYREEE in the germline V gene (reference sequence). CDR3 length: 15 amino acids. Trimming removed 4 bases at V and 1 base at J, with 14 bases between. The CDR3 loop reads CASSQEGRGNTEAFF. CDR3 DNA sequence: TGTGCCAGCAGCCAAGAGGGCAGGGGGAACACTGAAGCTTTCTTT.

The chain joins TRBV5-4 to TRBJ2-1; D perhaps matches TRBD2 (6 bases). Per the germline V gene, CDR1 is SGHNT and CDR2 is YYREEE (reference sequence). The ends were cut back, 0 bases at V and 3 bases at J, with 10 bases in the middle. This CDR3 is built from 15 residues. Written as DNA, the CDR3 is TGTGCCAGCAGCTTGGGTGAGCGGGTCTACAATGAGCAGTTCTTC. This encodes CASSLGERVYNEQFF.

The V call is TRBV6-5, the J call TRBJ2-1, with 11 bases matching TRBD2. The CDR3 extends over 15 amino acids. Trimming cost V 6 bases and J 2 bases; bases outside gene matches: 3. CDR1 MNHEY and CDR2 SVGAGI come from the germline V gene. The DNA of the CDR3 is TGTGCCAGCAGCCTGACTAGCGGGGCCTACAATGAGCAGTTCTTC. Translated, it gives CASSLTSGAYNEQFF.

The chain recombines TRBV7-2 with TRBJ1-5, with D uncertain. This CDR3 contains 14 residues. Looked up from germline, CDR1 is SGHTA and CDR2 is FQGNSA. V lost 4 bases and J 1 base, leaving 8 bases between the germline ends. CDR3 residues: CASSSRWSNQPQHF. DNA for the CDR3: TGTGCCAGCAGCTCGAGATGGAGCAATCAGCCCCAGCATTTT. Drawing the rest from reference TRBV7-2 and TRBJ1-5, the complete variable domain is GAGVSQSPSNKVTEKGKDVELRCDPISGHTALYWYRQSLGQGLEFLIYFQGNSAPDKSGLPSDRFSAERTGGSVSTLTIQRTQQEDSAVYLCASSSRWSNQPQHFGDGTRLSIL.

A word on this clone: The junction and the germline gene differ at one end; a read error may be behind it. CDR3 in DNA: TGTGCTAGCAGCTTAGTAGGTCTGACAGGGGGCACCGGGGAGCTGTTTTTT. Protein product: CASSLVGLTGGTGELFF. This chain joins TRBV7-7 and TRBJ2-2; 9 nucleotides agree with TRBD1. The germline CDR1 and CDR2 sequences are SSHAT and FNYEAQ (reference sequence). This CDR3 has 17 amino acids. The full variable domain, its missing parts supplied by reference TRBV7-7 and TRBJ2-2, is GAGVSQSPRYKVTKRGQDVTLRCDPISSHATLYWYQQALGQGPEFLTYFNYEAQPDKSGLPSDRFSAERPEGSISTLTIQRTEQRDSAMYRCASSLVGLTGGTGELFFGEGSRLTVL.

The rearrangement links TRBV5-1 to TRBJ2-3, with 14 bases that match TRBD2. J was trimmed by 5 bases and V by 4 bases; bases with no gene match: 9. This CDR3 spans 17 amino acids. Per the germline V gene, CDR1 is SGHRS and CDR2 is YFSETQ. The CDR3: CASSQVTSGGAQDTQYF. DNA of the CDR3: TGCGCCAGCAGCCAGGTGACTAGCGGGGGGGCGCAAGATACGCAGTATTTT.